The clone carrying this T cell receptor beta chain appeared many times. These data come from a study of low-dose radiotherapy and immunotherapy resistance in tumors. For the study at large: The regimen for patients comprised intravenous nivolumab 240 mg every two weeks plus intravenous ipilimumab 1 mg/kg every six weeks.

Primers used for first-strand cDNA, a TRAV- and TRBV-specific set, covered both alpha and beta chains. Amplification of TCRs used a constant-region primer and V-primer adapter for approximately 19 PCR cycles. Using its own MiXCR run on the reads, TCRdb lists one record per CDR3 protein. The sample has roughly 54,000 distinct CDR3 sequences, roughly 24% seen once. Time point here: before trial treatment. The material sequenced was PBMCs, taken before treatment. The clonotype was recovered from a male donor with prostate cancer.

CDR3 nucleotides: TGTGCCAGCAGTTTTGTTGGGGGAGGCTACGAGCAGTACTTC. Translated, it gives CASSFVGGGYEQYF. The genes are TRBV28 and TRBJ2-7; D perhaps matches TRBD2 (6 bases). The CDR3 runs 14 residues. Germline-derived CDR1 and CDR2 are MDHEN and SYDVKM. Trimming took 3 bases from V and 3 from J, leaving 12 bases between them.